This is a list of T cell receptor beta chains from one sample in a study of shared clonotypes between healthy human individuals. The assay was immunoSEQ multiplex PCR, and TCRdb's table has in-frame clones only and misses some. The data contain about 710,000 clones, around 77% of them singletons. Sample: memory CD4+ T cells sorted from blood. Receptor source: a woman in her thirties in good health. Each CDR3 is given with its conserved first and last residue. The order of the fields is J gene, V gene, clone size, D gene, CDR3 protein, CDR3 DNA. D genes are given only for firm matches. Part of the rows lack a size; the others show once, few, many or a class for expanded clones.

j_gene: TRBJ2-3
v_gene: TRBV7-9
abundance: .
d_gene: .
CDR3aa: CASSFGRVDTQYF
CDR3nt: TGTGCCAGCAGCTTCGGGCGGGTCGATACGCAGTATTTT

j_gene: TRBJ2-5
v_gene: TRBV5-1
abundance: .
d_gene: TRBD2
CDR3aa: CASSTRTSGTETQYF
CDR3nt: TGCGCCAGCAGCACCAGGACTAGCGGGACCGAGACCCAGTACTTC

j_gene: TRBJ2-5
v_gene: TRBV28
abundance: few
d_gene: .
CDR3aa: CASSFGQETQYF
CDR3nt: TGTGCCAGCAGTTTCGGACAAGAGACCCAGTACTTC

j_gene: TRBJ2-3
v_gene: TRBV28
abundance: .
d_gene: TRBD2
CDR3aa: CASSLSSGGRTDTQYF
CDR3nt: TGTGCCAGCAGTTTATCTAGCGGGGGACGCACAGATACGCAGTATTTT

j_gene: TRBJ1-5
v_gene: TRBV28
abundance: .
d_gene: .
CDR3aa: CASSSQVLQPQHF
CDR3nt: TGTGCCAGCAGTTCACAGGTTTTACAGCCCCAGCATTTT

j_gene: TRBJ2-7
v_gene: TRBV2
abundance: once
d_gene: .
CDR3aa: CAAGSMSYEQYF
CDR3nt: TGTGCCGCGGGGTCAATGAGCTACGAGCAGTACTTC

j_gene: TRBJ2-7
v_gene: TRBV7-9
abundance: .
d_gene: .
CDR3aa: CASSIDPNEQYF
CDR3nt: TGTGCCAGCAGCATCGACCCCAACGAGCAGTACTTC

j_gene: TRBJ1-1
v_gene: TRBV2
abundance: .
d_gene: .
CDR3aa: CASSVRVNTEAFF
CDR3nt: TGTGCCAGCAGTGTTCGCGTGAACACTGAAGCTTTCTTT

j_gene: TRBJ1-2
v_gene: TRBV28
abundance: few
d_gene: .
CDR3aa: CATDNYGYTF
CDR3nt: TGTGCCACCGACAACTATGGCTACACCTTC

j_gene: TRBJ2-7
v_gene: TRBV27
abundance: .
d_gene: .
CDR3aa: CASSPRRDSLYEQYF
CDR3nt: TGTGCCAGCAGTCCGCGCCGGGACTCCCTCTACGAGCAGTACTTC

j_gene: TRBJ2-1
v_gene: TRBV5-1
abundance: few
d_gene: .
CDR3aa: CASSLQVSSYNEQFF
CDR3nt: TGCGCCAGCAGCTTGCAAGTGAGCTCCTACAATGAGCAGTTCTTC

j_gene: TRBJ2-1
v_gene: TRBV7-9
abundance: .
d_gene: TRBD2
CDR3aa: CASSSLLGEGAGNEQFF
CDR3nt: TGTGCCAGCAGCTCCCTTTTGGGGGAGGGCGCTGGGAATGAGCAGTTCTTC

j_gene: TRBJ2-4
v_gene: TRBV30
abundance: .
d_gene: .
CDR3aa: CAWHERTPSKYF
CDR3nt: TGTGCCTGGCACGAAAGGACCCCATCGAAGTACTTC

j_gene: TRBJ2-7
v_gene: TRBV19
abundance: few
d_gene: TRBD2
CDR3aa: CASSISGVSSYEQYF
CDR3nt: TGTGCCAGTAGTATTAGCGGGGTTAGCTCCTACGAGCAGTACTTC